A selection of T cell receptor beta chains follows, all from one sample in a study of long-term antiretroviral therapy in people with HIV. TCRdb keeps only in-frame clones here, not all; method: immunoSEQ multiplex PCR. The sample carries more than 25,000 clones, roughly 97% recorded once. Sequences were derived from unsorted PBMCs, sampled 7.6 years after starting antiretroviral therapy. These receptors came from a man younger than 45 with HIV. Both conserved end residues are part of each CDR3. The order of the fields is J gene, V gene, CDR3 protein.

TRBJ2-7	TRBV5-1	CASSPPQGGRPTYEQYF
TRBJ1-3	TRBV18	CASSIPGRPSGNTIYF
TRBJ1-2	TRBV2	CASSRTVSGGGYTF
TRBJ1-2	TRBV6-6	CASALGQGGYGYTF
TRBJ1-1	TRBV10-3	CAISESEGQGEGAFF
TRBJ2-5	TRBV6-1	CASSEMRGDGAPQYF
TRBJ2-7	TRBV10-3	CAISESGTSGRAGYEQYF
TRBJ2-3	TRBV9	CASSVYASTDTQYF
TRBJ2-7	TRBV7-9	CASSLIGRPYEQYF
TRBJ2-2	TRBV11-1	CASSFTGELFF
TRBJ1-2	TRBV6-5	CASSYSTWIYGYTF
TRBJ2-3	TRBV10-3	CAIRGRTDTQYF
TRBJ2-7	TRBV9	CASSFGQGVTYEQYF
TRBJ2-5	TRBV4-3	CASSQDGRKSTETQYF
TRBJ2-7	TRBV5-1	CASSSTGGRYEQYF
TRBJ2-7	TRBV7-2	CASSPSGESYEQYF
TRBJ2-7	TRBV18	CASSPRSTGINEQYF
TRBJ1-5	TRBV4-2	CASSQGKGERNQPQHF
TRBJ2-1	TRBV7-9	CASSFTRGGHNEQFF
TRBJ2-7	TRBV5-5	CASSSSGGDSYEQYF
TRBJ1-1	TRBV21-1	CASTTRAPFF
TRBJ2-1	TRBV30	CAWSPGWTLDSYNEQFF
TRBJ2-3	TRBV7-9	CASSLSAASSTDTQYF
TRBJ2-3	TRBV30	CAWNRGGPSTDTQYF
TRBJ1-2	TRBV5-4	CASSSGQGDGYTF
TRBJ1-4	TRBV4-3	CASSQEGQQRNEKLFF
TRBJ2-7	TRBV6-5	CASSPWGPPYEQYF
TRBJ2-3	TRBV19	CASSMDGLAQDTQYF
TRBJ1-5	TRBV6-6	CASTSGGSNQPQHF
TRBJ2-1	TRBV6-6	CASSYGDNEQFF
TRBJ2-5	TRBV25-1	CASRGGQETQYF
TRBJ1-1	TRBV13	CASSLSLPRNTEAFF
TRBJ2-7	TRBV29-1	CSVVPGLGIYEQYF
TRBJ2-7	TRBV11-3	CASSLGTGMDEQYF
TRBJ2-3	TRBV5-1	CASSLGLAQLADTQYF
TRBJ2-7	TRBV19	CASSTGTGPYEQYF
TRBJ2-3	TRBV9	CASSVGGAADTQYF
TRBJ2-3	TRBV7-9	CASSLPGLAATDTQYF
TRBJ2-7	TRBV6-5	CASSYGLGYEQYF
TRBJ2-7	TRBV25-1	CASSKSRGPYAEQYF
TRBJ1-2	TRBV7-9	CAGWQGDRFEGYTF
TRBJ2-1	TRBV11-3	CASSFNGRHNEQFF
TRBJ2-1	TRBV5-1	CASSLAPQLAVAYNEQFF
TRBJ2-2	TRBV5-4	CASSSTSGRADGELFF
TRBJ1-1	TRBV7-8	CASSLYLDRGGEKAFF
TRBJ1-2	TRBV30	CAWSQGALYGYTF
TRBJ2-3	TRBV7-9	CASSPRDSSDTQYF
TRBJ2-2	TRBV27	CASMRGTYPNTGELFF
TRBJ2-1	TRBV21-1	CASSKVSGQTYNEQFF
TRBJ1-3	TRBV2	CASSPPGTIYF
TRBJ2-5	TRBV7-8	CASSLGAEETQYF
TRBJ1-1	TRBV6-5	CASSIDRAHFAEAFF
TRBJ2-1	TRBV9	CASSVDWRGGDGYNEQFF
TRBJ2-7	TRBV6-5	CASRAGPYEQYF
TRBJ2-7	TRBV29-1	CSVEGAPGQGSYEQYF
TRBJ2-1	TRBV2	CASRGGRGNEQFF
TRBJ1-5	TRBV6-1	CANGERGNQPQHF
TRBJ2-3	TRBV5-1	CASSRTGDRTDTQYF
TRBJ2-7	TRBV6-5	CASRRTGGAYEQYF
TRBJ1-1	TRBV9	CASSVVAGTEAFF